The clone carrying this T cell receptor beta chain was picked up a small number of times. Its antigen is not identified. The ends were cut back, 5 bases at V and 6 bases at J, with 13 bases in the middle. This CDR3 has 14 amino acids. The germline gives CDR1 SEHNR, CDR2 FQNEAQ (reference sequence). This sample was taken from a study of cytomegalovirus exposure and HLA in healthy donors. Notes on the study in general: Both high specificity and high sensitivity reportedly marked the classifier's diagnosis of cytomegalovirus status.

60 Vbeta and 13 Jbeta primers were used in PCR. Assay: immunoSEQ multiplex PCR; the TCRdb copy retains only in-frame clones and omits some. The sample lists approximately 88,000 clones; roughly three quarters were seen once. The gene calls are TRBV7-9 and TRBJ1-4; D is ambiguous. This sequence was found in a man aged 30 to 45 in good health and CMV-seronegative. The sequenced sample was PBMCs. Here the CDR3 reads CASSRAGRYEKLFF. CDR3 bases: TGTGCCAGCAGCCGGGCCGGGAGATATGAAAAACTGTTTTTT.